This T cell receptor beta chain stems from a study of T cells after posttransplantation cyclophosphamide. Cyclophosphamide on days +3 and +4 followed busulfan-fludarabine conditioning and a marrow graft. The CDR3 runs to 13 residues. Per the germline V gene, CDR1 is PRHDT and CDR2 is FYEKMQ (reference sequence). V shed 5 bases and J shed 7 bases, with 14 bases lying between them. The method was immunoSEQ multiplex PCR; TCRdb's version includes in-frame clones alone and lacks a portion of them. Among about 2,600 clones listed, around 68% were seen once. The chain has TRBV13 and TRBJ1-2; D gene unclear. The sequence was obtained from a female patient aged 45-65 years who received an allogeneic stem cell transplant from a related donor, was CMV-positive, and had no GVHD. The graft donor may have given rise to some T cells. This specimen consisted of PBMCs, obtained 30 days after allogeneic stem cell transplant with posttransplant cyclophosphamide. CDR3 in amino acids: CASSQGSGVGYTF. The CDR3 DNA follows: TGTGCCAGCAGCCAAGGAAGCGGGGTTGGCTACACCTTC.